The 26 T cell receptor beta chains given below trace back to one sample, sequenced in a study of blood T cell repertoires in COVID-19 (dated by TCRdb to between 2020 and 2021). Libraries were prepared through the immunoSEQ multiplex PCR assay. TCRdb re-hosts the immuneACCESS table, in-frame sequences only. Its copies lack some clones; in the studies checked, an unresolved V gene accounts for under half of them, and the cause for the rest is not known. The sample table lists 150,000 to 200,000 clones, about 85% of them with a count of one. 20% to 30% of the sample is in the top ten clones. Sequencing used peripheral blood. The receptors were gathered from a man in his 60s with acute or convalescent COVID-19.

The chain combines TRBV10-3 with TRBJ2-5; 10 bases are shared with TRBD2. The J segment lost 1 base and the V segment lost 3 bases, leaving 5 bases of the junction unmatched. This CDR3 is built from 16 residues. Germline lookup yields CDR1 ENHRY and CDR2 SYGVKD. CDR3 region: CAISEGTSELQETQYF. The CDR3 nucleotides read TGTGCCATCAGTGAAGGGACTAGCGAGCTCCAAGAGACCCAGTACTTC.

This chain uses TRBV5-1 with TRBJ1-4; 10 bases match TRBD1. The CDR3 length is 16 residues. The V and J ends lost 0 bases and 7 bases, in that order; junction bases with no gene match: 6. The V gene's germline CDR1 is SGHRS and CDR2 YFSETQ. The CDR3 DNA reads TGCGCCAGCAGCTTGGGACCTGGACAGGGGGGTGAAAAACTGTTTTTT. Protein sequence: CASSLGPGQGGEKLFF.

CDR3 DNA sequence: TGCAGCGTTACTAGCGAACGAGGAGAGACCCAGTACTTC. Translated, it gives CSVTSERGETQYF. The chain uses TRBV29-1 and TRBJ2-5; 7 bases match TRBD2. CDR1 and CDR2 from the germline V gene are SQVTM and ANQGSEA. V gave up 5 bases and J gave up 4 bases; unmatched junction bases: 7. The CDR3 consists of 13 residues.

CDR3 bases: TGCGCCAGCAGCGCAGTAGAGGCATCTAATGAAAAACTGTTTTTT. It encodes CASSAVEASNEKLFF. The V gene is TRBV5-1, the J gene TRBJ1-4; D ambiguous. The V end lost 4 bases, the J end lost 3 bases, and 13 bases lay between the germline ends. CDR1 and CDR2 (germline): SGHRS, YFSETQ. The CDR3 totals 15 residues.

CDR3 DNA sequence: TGTGCCAGCAGCTTAGCTCAGTGGACTAGCGTCTCTGGGGCCAACGTCCTGACTTTC. Its translation: CASSLAQWTSVSGANVLTF. The chain employs TRBV7-6 and TRBJ2-6, with 9 nucleotides matching TRBD2. The ends lost 0 bases at V and 0 bases at J; junction bases unmatched: 6. The CDR3 has 19 amino acids. CDR1 SGHVS and CDR2 FNYEAQ come from the germline V gene.

J is TRBJ1-1 and V is TRBV5-6; TRBD1 might be the D (5 bases). With 0 bases removed from V and 5 bases from J, the gap between germline ends came to 17 bases. Germline V gives CDR1 SGHDT, CDR2 YYEEEE. The length of the CDR3 is 16 residues. CDR3 coding DNA: TGTGCCAGCAGCTTGGACGGGTCTTTAGGGGTGACTGAAGCTTTCTTT. This encodes CASSLDGSLGVTEAFF. Variable domain in full (rest from reference TRBV5-6 and TRBJ1-1): DAGVTQSPTHLIKTRGQQVTLRCSPKSGHDTVSWYQQALGQGPQFIFQYYEEEERQRGNFPDRFSGHQFPNYSSELNVNALLLGDSALYLCASSLDGSLGVTEAFFGQGTRLTVV.

CDR3 bases: TGTGCCTGGGGTATGACTAGCGGGAGGGCAGATACGCAGTATTTT. It codes for CAWGMTSGRADTQYF. V is TRBV30 and J is TRBJ2-3, with 14 bases identical to TRBD2. V dropped 5 bases and J dropped 4; count of bases not matched to a gene: 5. Germline-derived CDR1 and CDR2 are GTSNPN and SVGIG (reference sequence). The CDR3 runs 15 residues.

This rearrangement joins TRBV7-2 to TRBJ2-3; D unresolved. Germline V gene lookup returns CDR1 SGHTA and CDR2 FQGNSA. The CDR3 has 14 amino acids. V lost 4 bases and J lost 1, with 9 bases in between. In DNA, the CDR3 is TGTGCCAGCAGCTCCTGGCTCGGCACAGATACGCAGTATTTT. Translation: CASSSWLGTDTQYF. Full variable domain (rest looked up from reference TRBV7-2 and TRBJ2-3): GAGVSQSPSNKVTEKGKDVELRCDPISGHTALYWYRQSLGQGLEFLIYFQGNSAPDKSGLPSDRFSAERTGGSVSTLTIQRTQQEDSAVYLCASSSWLGTDTQYFGPGTRLTVL.

This chain uses TRBV7-9 with TRBJ2-7; 11 bases align to TRBD2. The CDR3 contains 15 residues. V dropped 5 bases and J dropped 0; count of bases not matched to a gene: 3. Looked up from germline, CDR1 is SEHNR and CDR2 is FQNEAQ (reference sequence). CDR3 region: CASSLGTSGSYEQYF. Written as DNA, the CDR3 is TGTGCCAGCAGCCTCGGGACTAGCGGCTCCTACGAGCAGTACTTC. The full variable domain, its missing parts supplied by reference TRBV7-9 and TRBJ2-7, is DTGVSQNPRHKITKRGQNVTFRCDPISEHNRLYWYRQTLGQGPEFLTYFQNEAQLEKSRLLSDRFSAERPKGSFSTLEIQRTEQGDSAMYLCASSLGTSGSYEQYFGPGTRLTVT.

The CDR3 reads CASSLKGEQDTGELFF. DNA of the CDR3: TGCGCCAGCAGCCTGAAGGGGGAGCAGGACACCGGGGAGCTGTTTTTT. The rearrangement joins TRBV5-1 to TRBJ2-2; possibly TRBD1 for D (6 bases). Germline CDR1 and CDR2: SGHRS and YFSETQ. The length of the CDR3 is 16 residues. The V gene lost 4 bases and the J gene lost 3 bases, with 16 bases spanning the gap.

The chain couples TRBV6-5 to TRBJ1-2, with 7 bases identical to TRBD1. The CDR3 contains 15 residues. J was trimmed by 3 bases and V by 0 bases; bases with no gene match: 4. The germline CDR1 and CDR2 sequences are MNHEY and SVGAGI. This CDR3 reads CASSYSAQGHYGYTF. CDR3 nucleotides: TGTGCCAGCAGTTACTCGGCACAGGGGCACTATGGCTACACCTTC.

The chain links TRBV5-1 to TRBJ2-3, with D perhaps TRBD1 (6 bases). V shed 0 bases and J shed 1 base, with 9 bases lying between them. Looked up from germline, CDR1 is SGHRS and CDR2 is YFSETQ. The CDR3 is 15 amino acids. Here the CDR3 DNA reads TGCGCCAGCAGCTTGGAGGGGGATCGCACAGATACGCAGTATTTT. Amino acids: CASSLEGDRTDTQYF.

The genes are TRBV24-1 and TRBJ2-3, with D possibly TRBD1 on 5 matching bases. CDR1 is KGHDR, CDR2 SFDVKD, per germline. This CDR3 is 14 amino acids long. Trimming left V 6 bases short and J 0 bases short, with 9 bases between. CDR3 region: CATSRQLSTDTQYF. The CDR3 DNA reads TGTGCCACCAGTAGACAGCTTAGCACAGATACGCAGTATTTT.

The chain recombines TRBV5-5 with TRBJ1-2; TRBD1 might be the D (5 bases). The germline V and J ends were trimmed by 0 bases and 1 base, with 16 bases remaining between them. The CDR3 totals 17 residues. Germline-derived CDR1 and CDR2 are SGHKS and YYEKEE (reference sequence). The CDR3, as DNA: TGTGCCAGCAGCTTGGTGGGCGACAGCCCGAATAACTATGGCTACACCTTC. Translating gives CASSLVGDSPNNYGYTF.

In regard to this clone: One junction end does not reproduce the germline sequence, and a read error may be involved. The V gene is TRBV6-5, the J gene TRBJ1-2, with a possible D match to TRBD1 (5 bases). CDR1 is MNHEY, CDR2 SVGAGI, per germline. The CDR3 is 11 amino acids. The CDR3 region is CASSYSSGLHF. CDR3 in DNA: TGTGCCAGCAGTTACTCGTCAGGGTTACACTTC.

This chain connects TRBV4-3 to TRBJ2-5; D not resolved. CDR1 is LGHNA, CDR2 YSLEER, per germline. The CDR3 has 13 residues. Trimming cost V 2 bases and J 6 bases, with 10 bases left between them. The CDR3 nucleotides read TGCGCCAGCAGCCAAAACCACAGAAAGACCCAGTACTTC. This translates into CASSQNHRKTQYF.

This chain connects TRBV25-1 to TRBJ1-2, with TRBD1 as a possible D gene (5 bases). V lost 6 bases to trimming and J lost 4 bases, with 15 bases between them. Germline V lookup: CDR1 MGHDK, CDR2 SYGVNS. This CDR3 contains 14 residues. The CDR3 DNA sequence: TGTGCCAGCAGCCGATTGGGGGAGGGCTATGGCTACACCTTC. Residues: CASSRLGEGYGYTF.

This clone was seen just once. The CDR3 region is CASSLDLGQYNEQFF. The CDR3 nucleotides are TGTGCCAGCAGCTTAGATCTCGGACAGTACAATGAGCAGTTCTTC. This rearrangement joins TRBV11-2 to TRBJ2-1; a weak D match, TRBD1 (6 bases). V dropped 0 bases and J dropped 4 bases, with 10 bases sitting between them. The CDR3 contains 15 residues. Per germline, CDR1 SGHAT and CDR2 FQNNGV.

The V and J genes are TRBV3-1 (or the pseudogene TRBV3-2) and TRBJ1-5; D is undetermined. Germline V lookup: CDR1 LGHDT, CDR2 YNNKEL (reference sequence). This CDR3 has 13 amino acids. V lost 4 bases and J 5 bases, leaving 9 bases between the germline ends. The CDR3 nucleotides are TGTGCCAGCAGCCTATCGGTCGATCAGCCCCAGCATTTT. It is translated as CASSLSVDQPQHF.

The chain couples TRBV7-8 to TRBJ1-2, with no clear D. The germline CDR1 and CDR2 sequences are SGHVS and FQNEAQ. Trimming took 8 bases from V and 0 from J, leaving 13 bases between them. The CDR3 has 14 amino acids. In nucleotides, the CDR3 is TGTGCCAGCCACCCAGGACTAGCTAACTATGGCTACACCTTC. It is translated as CASHPGLANYGYTF.

The chain's CDR3 is CASSPTGYYGYTF. For the CDR3, the DNA is TGTGCCAGCTCACCCACAGGTTACTATGGCTACACCTTC. The rearrangement joins TRBV18 to TRBJ1-2; a weak D match, TRBD1 (5 bases). Germline V gene data show CDR1 as KGHSH and CDR2 as LQKENI. The germline V and J ends were trimmed by 3 bases and 3 bases, with 8 bases remaining between them. CDR3 length: 13 amino acids.

The chain combines TRBV11-3 with TRBJ2-1, with TRBD2 matching 7 bases. The CDR3 has 11 residues. CDR1 and CDR2 from the germline V gene are SGHNT and YENEEA. The trim removed 4 bases at V and 12 bases at J, leaving 3 bases unmatched. In nucleotides, the CDR3 is TGTGCCAGCAGCTCCTCGGGGGGGCAGTTCTTC. Amino acids: CASSSSGGQFF.

The sample holds one count of this clone. V gene TRBV7-9 combines with J gene TRBJ2-2; 13 bases map to TRBD2. Trimming cost V 5 bases and J 4 bases; bases outside gene matches: 7. The CDR3 is made up of 17 amino acids. Germline V gives CDR1 SEHNR, CDR2 FQNEAQ (reference sequence). Written as DNA, the CDR3 is TGTGCCAGCAGCGATACTAGCGGGGGGGCCGTCACCGGGGAGCTGTTTTTT. This encodes CASSDTSGGAVTGELFF.

This clone has a handful of counts. This chain connects TRBV18 to TRBJ1-1; D ambiguous. Looked up from germline, CDR1 is KGHSH and CDR2 is LQKENI. The length of the CDR3 is 14 residues. V lost 3 bases to trimming and J lost 5 bases, with 13 bases between them. CDR3 DNA sequence: TGTGCCAGCTCACCCGACCCAAGCGGGACTGAAGCTTTCTTT. It yields the protein CASSPDPSGTEAFF.

This CDR3 is CASSPPNRGNTEAFF. The CDR3 DNA reads as TGTGCCAGCAGCCCCCCAAACAGGGGGAACACTGAAGCTTTCTTT. The V and J genes are TRBV5-4 and TRBJ1-1, with TRBD1 matching 7 bases. The J segment lost 1 base and the V segment lost 4 bases, leaving 7 bases of the junction unmatched. The CDR3 runs 15 residues. Germline CDR1 SGHNT, CDR2 YYREEE (reference sequence).

The genes are TRBV19 and TRBJ2-3; 7 positions match TRBD2. V lost 5 bases to trimming and J lost 5 bases; unmatched junction nucleotides: 10. CDR3 length: 15 residues. The germline CDR1 and CDR2 sequences are LNHDA and SQIVND (reference sequence). In DNA form, the CDR3 reads TGTGCCAGTAGTGACCATAAGGCGGGGGTAGATACGCAGTATTTT. It is translated as CASSDHKAGVDTQYF.